This T cell receptor beta chain came from a study of CD8 T cells in ankylosing spondylitis. General study points: A motif in TCR beta, a set of under 10 highly homologous variants, appeared characteristic of ankylosing spondylitis blood. Reportedly, matched ankylosing spondylitis synovial fluid was significantly enriched for disease-linked clones. CD8+ cells made up the disease-linked clones, which were relatively rare in peripheral blood.

This clonotype was seen ten or more times. Its matching antigen is unknown. TCRdb re-derived calls from the 5' RACE reads in MiXCR, one entry per CDR3 protein. The table records around 440,000 distinct CDR3 sequences, about 15% of them present only once. Germline V gives CDR1 SQVTM, CDR2 ANQGSEA. This CDR3 contains 14 residues. The ends were cut back, 6 bases at V and 9 bases at J, with 21 bases in the middle. Sequencing input: blood, either unsorted or a sorted T cell fraction (not recorded which). V gene TRBV29-1 combines with J gene TRBJ2-1; D perhaps matches TRBD2 (6 bases). This receptor was taken from a male donor with ankylosing spondylitis. The CDR3, as DNA: TGCAGCGTGGCTCCGGGACTTTTGGTTGGTGAGCAGTTCTTC. Translated, it gives CSVAPGLLVGEQFF.